A single sample is the source of the 25 T cell receptor beta chains below, sequenced in a study of T cell responses to AZD1222 COVID-19 vaccine. This table comes from immunoSEQ multiplex PCR, and its TCRdb copy is limited to in-frame clones, with some not included. This sample yields around 160,000 clones, of which 92% are seen a single time; around 0.98% belongs to the top ten. The sequences come from peripheral blood, collected 28 days after the second AZD1222 dose. Receptors were obtained from an adult who received the AZD1222 COVID-19 vaccine.

The gene calls are TRBV27 and TRBJ2-7; TRBD1 aligns across 9 bases. CDR3 length: 14 residues. Germline lookup yields CDR1 MNHEY and CDR2 SMNVEV (reference sequence). Losses at the gene ends were 2 bases for V and 6 bases for J; bases not matched to a gene: 5. The CDR3, as DNA: TGTGCCAGCAGTTTAAGGACAGGGGTTGGCGAGCAGTACTTC. Protein: CASSLRTGVGEQYF.

The chain combines TRBV15 with TRBJ1-5; D possibly corresponds to TRBD1 (5 bases). This CDR3 region has 15 residues. The V end was cut by 0 bases, the J end by 5 bases, with 11 bases between. The germline V gene encodes CDR1 LNHNV and CDR2 YYDKDF (reference sequence). CDR3 sequence: CATSRDLGGHQPQHF. CDR3 sequence (DNA): TGTGCCACCAGCAGAGATCTGGGGGGTCATCAGCCCCAGCATTTT.

The chain is built from TRBV6-5 and TRBJ1-2; 8 bases line up with TRBD1. CDR1 is MNHEY, CDR2 SVGAGI, per germline. V lost 2 bases and J lost 7; bases outside the gene matches: 3. The CDR3 runs to 13 residues. The CDR3 DNA sequence: TGTGCCAGCAGTTACCGGACAGGGTCTGGCTACACCTTC. Amino acid sequence: CASSYRTGSGYTF.

The rearrangement joins TRBV6-5 to TRBJ1-2; 9 bases are a match to TRBD1. The V segment lost 0 bases and the J segment 5 bases; nucleotides outside the gene matches: 4. Germline V gives CDR1 MNHEY, CDR2 SVGAGI. The CDR3 has 15 residues. This chain's CDR3 is CASSYSTDRGYGYTF. The CDR3, as DNA: TGTGCCAGCAGTTACTCGACCGACAGGGGGTATGGCTACACCTTC.

V and J are TRBV4-1 and TRBJ1-1; no clear D gene. V was trimmed by 0 bases and J by 3 bases, leaving 8 bases between them. CDR1 and CDR2 (germline): MGHRA, YSYEKL. The CDR3 has 14 amino acids. In DNA form, the CDR3 reads TGCGCCAGCAGCCAAGATCTCCAGGACACTGAAGCTTTCTTT. Its translation is CASSQDLQDTEAFF.

The chain links TRBV10-3 to TRBJ1-1; D is possibly TRBD1 (5 bases). The CDR3 spans 14 residues. Germline V gene lookup returns CDR1 ENHRY and CDR2 SYGVKD. The V end was cut by 4 bases, the J end by 3 bases, with 12 bases between. CDR3 residues: CAISAGGRDTEAFF. CDR3 in DNA: TGTGCCATCAGTGCCGGGGGAAGGGACACTGAAGCTTTCTTT.

Comments on this clone: This CDR3 is also generated by other DNA sequences in the sample. V usage is TRBV11-3 and J usage is TRBJ2-3; unclear D gene. The V and J ends lost 3 bases and 0 bases respectively, with 1 base between them. Germline loops: CDR1 SGHNT, CDR2 YENEEA. The CDR3 is 12 amino acids. The CDR3 is CASSLSTDTQYF. The CDR3, as DNA: TGTGCCAGCAGCTTGAGCACAGATACGCAGTATTTT.

This chain links TRBV3-1 (or the pseudogene TRBV3-2) with TRBJ1-2, with 8 bases identical to TRBD1. V dropped 0 bases and J dropped 8; count of bases not matched to a gene: 17. The CDR3 loop spans 18 amino acids. CDR1 and CDR2 from the germline V gene are LGHDT and YNNKEL (reference sequence). The CDR3 DNA reads TGTGCCAGCAGCCAAGATGGATCCGCGACAGGGGAAACTAACGGCTACACCTTC. It codes for CASSQDGSATGETNGYTF.

The V and J genes are TRBV7-8 and TRBJ2-7; TRBD2 matches 7 bases. The CDR3 spans 15 residues. Looked up from germline, CDR1 is SGHVS and CDR2 is FQNEAQ. Unmatched junction bases numbered 6, after V lost 0 bases and J lost 4 bases. This CDR3 reads CASSLAGGGLYEQYF. CDR3 nucleotides: TGTGCCAGCAGCTTAGCCGGCGGGGGACTGTACGAGCAGTACTTC.

This chain uses TRBV5-4 with TRBJ2-1; TRBD2 matches 13 bases. Per the germline V gene, CDR1 is SGHNT and CDR2 is YYREEE (reference sequence). Trimming took 4 bases from V and 9 from J; bases not matched to a gene: 7. The length of the CDR3 is 15 residues. The chain's CDR3 is CASSMTSGGWAEQFF. DNA of the CDR3: TGTGCCAGCAGCATGACTAGCGGGGGGTGGGCTGAGCAGTTCTTC.

The J gene is TRBJ2-7, the V gene TRBV3-1 (or the pseudogene TRBV3-2); D gene unclear. Trimming took off 5 bases at V and 1 base at J, with 12 bases between the two ends. CDR1 and CDR2 (germline): LGHDT, YNNKEL (reference sequence). This CDR3 contains 14 residues. The CDR3 DNA sequence: TGTGCCAGCAGCTCACGGGTCCGTTCCTACGAGCAGTACTTC. This codes for CASSSRVRSYEQYF.

The V call is TRBV10-3, the J call TRBJ1-2; D remains unclear. Germline V lookup: CDR1 ENHRY, CDR2 SYGVKD. V lost 4 bases and J 0 bases, leaving 12 bases between the germline ends. The CDR3 consists of 15 residues. The CDR3 loop reads CAISGETIPNYGYTF. CDR3 nucleotides: TGTGCCATCAGTGGGGAAACAATCCCTAACTATGGCTACACCTTC.

The rearrangement joins TRBV12-3 or TRBV12-4 to TRBJ1-5; D gene uncertain. CDR3 length: 12 residues. V lost 6 bases and J lost 7, with 10 bases in between. CDR3 amino acids: CASSPRGQPQHF. The DNA of the CDR3 is TGTGCCAGCAGCCCCCGAGGGCAGCCCCAGCATTTT.

This clone was seen a few times. The rearrangement links TRBV14 to TRBJ2-1; D possibly corresponds to TRBD1 (6 bases). This CDR3 region has 12 residues. Germline CDR1 SGHDN, CDR2 FVKESK. V lost 6 bases and J 9 bases, leaving 12 bases between the germline ends. CDR3 DNA sequence: TGTGCCAGCAGGCAACAGGGAATTGAGCAGTTCTTC. Its translation: CASRQQGIEQFF.

CDR3 in amino acids: CASPGPSYEQYF. The CDR3 bases are TGTGCCAGCCCCGGACCCTCCTACGAGCAGTACTTC. The chain has TRBV21-1 and TRBJ2-7. TRBV21-1 is shown as a pseudogene. The CDR3 is 12 amino acids.

The genes are TRBV9 and TRBJ1-2; D not resolved. Per the germline V gene, CDR1 is SGDLS and CDR2 is YYNGEE. The CDR3 sequence is 14 residues long. V lost 3 bases and J 4 bases, leaving 13 bases between the germline ends. Here the CDR3 reads CASSGIDGRYGYTF. CDR3 coding DNA: TGTGCCAGCAGCGGCATCGACGGGCGCTATGGCTACACCTTC.

The chain employs TRBV5-1 and TRBJ2-1; 9 nucleotides align to TRBD1. The CDR3 is 16 residues long. Germline trimming cut 1 base from V and 4 bases from J; bases unmatched to any gene: 6. Germline CDR1 is SGHRS and CDR2 is YFSETQ. The CDR3 is CASSLHRDRDYNEQFF. The DNA for the CDR3 is TGCGCCAGCAGCTTGCATAGGGACAGGGATTACAATGAGCAGTTCTTC.

V is TRBV5-6 and J is TRBJ2-7, with a possible D match to TRBD1 (6 bases). This CDR3 comprises 14 residues. Deletions cut 1 base from V and 6 bases from J, with 14 bases between. The germline V gene has CDR1 SGHDT and CDR2 YYEEEE. This CDR3 is CASSLTGQKREQYF. CDR3 nucleotide sequence: TGTGCCAGCAGCTTGACTGGACAGAAGCGCGAGCAGTACTTC.

This clone has only one observation. The chain links TRBV2 to TRBJ1-2, with 9 bases matching TRBD1. CDR1 SNHLY and CDR2 FYNNEI come from the germline V gene. CDR3 size: 16 residues. V was pared by 3 bases and J by 8 bases, with 13 bases of the junction left unmatched. The CDR3 DNA is TGTGCCAGCAGTGACCGGACAGGGGCTCCGAAGCGGGGCTACACCTTC. It codes for CASSDRTGAPKRGYTF.

The J gene is TRBJ1-1, the V gene TRBV5-5; no clear D gene. V was cut by 0 bases and J by 3 bases, with 12 bases left in between. Per the germline V gene, CDR1 is SGHKS and CDR2 is YYEKEE (reference sequence). The CDR3 contains 15 residues. This CDR3 reads CASSLGWGGYTEAFF. The CDR3 DNA is TGTGCCAGCAGCTTGGGTTGGGGAGGGTACACTGAAGCTTTCTTT.

V gene TRBV7-8 combines with J gene TRBJ1-1, with 8 bases aligning to TRBD1. The CDR3 covers 17 residues. The germline gives CDR1 SGHVS, CDR2 FQNEAQ. V was pared by 5 bases and J by 6 bases, with 17 bases of the junction left unmatched. The CDR3 protein is CASSLPTLTGAGAEAFF. CDR3 nucleotide sequence: TGTGCCAGCAGCCTACCCACCTTGACAGGGGCTGGCGCTGAAGCTTTCTTT. Complete variable domain (other parts from reference TRBV7-8 and TRBJ1-1): GAGVSQSPRYKVAKRGQDVALRCDPISGHVSLFWYQQALGQGPEFLTYFQNEAQLDKSGLPSDRFFAERPEGSVSTLKIQRTQQEDSAVYLCASSLPTLTGAGAEAFFGQGTRLTVV.

The chain has TRBV25-1 and TRBJ2-2; 7 positions match TRBD1. The CDR3 has 17 amino acids. V lost 4 bases to trimming and J lost 1 base; unmatched junction nucleotides: 9. Germline V CDR1 and CDR2: MGHDK, SYGVNS. The CDR3 region has the DNA TGTGCCAGCAGTGGGTCCCATCGGACAGGGAACACCGGGGAGCTGTTTTTT. This gives the protein CASSGSHRTGNTGELFF.

CDR3 bases: TGTGCCAGCAGCGTGACAGGGTCAGGCAATCAGCCCCAGCATTTT. The encoded protein is CASSVTGSGNQPQHF. The V gene is TRBV2, the J gene TRBJ1-5, with TRBD1 matching over 7 bases. Unmatched junction bases numbered 7, after V lost 6 bases and J lost 2 bases. Germline values: CDR1 SNHLY, CDR2 FYNNEI. The CDR3 has 15 residues.

V is TRBV28 and J is TRBJ1-2; TRBD1 might be the D (5 bases). The germline gives CDR1 MDHEN, CDR2 SYDVKM. V dropped 4 bases and J dropped 8 bases, with 26 bases sitting between them. CDR3 size: 17 residues. CDR3 coding DNA: TGTGCCAGCAGTTCTTCTCCCGGGACTGAGCATGGTTTGGGCTACACCTTC. The encoded protein is CASSSSPGTEHGLGYTF.

The rearrangement links TRBV19 to TRBJ2-3; D gene ambiguous. The CDR3 covers 16 residues. Trimming took 5 bases from V and 1 from J, leaving 16 bases between them. In germline, CDR1 is LNHDA, CDR2 SQIVND (reference sequence). The CDR3 here is CASSEKPGRGTDTQYF. CDR3 nucleotides: TGTGCCAGTAGTGAGAAACCAGGAAGGGGCACAGATACGCAGTATTTT.